A selection of T cell receptor beta chains follows, all from one sample in a study of blood T cell repertoires in COVID-19. Generated by immunoSEQ multiplex PCR, the TCRdb table keeps only in-frame clones and is missing some. There are around 280,000 clones in the sample; approximately 90% occur only once, and 5.5% to 7% lies in the top ten. Input material: PBMCs or T cells enriched from blood (not recorded which). Every receptor here comes from a woman between 40 and 50 years old who had recovered from COVID-19. The CDR3 runs from the conserved cysteine through the conserved F or W. A D gene is named only where the DNA matches it firmly. Rows give clone size only sometimes, using once, few, many, or a class for an expanded clone.

d_call cdr3_length j_call clone_size v_call cdr3_nt cdr3_aa
. 13 TRBJ2-7 . TRBV2 TGTGCCAGCAGTGCGAGGGAGGTGAACGAGCAGTACTTC CASSAREVNEQYF
. 14 TRBJ2-7 once TRBV28 TGTGCCAGCAGTTTGGTCCTGAGCTCCTACGAGCAGTACTTC CASSLVLSSYEQYF
TRBD2 14 TRBJ2-4 . TRBV29-1 TGCAGCGTTCCGGGACTAGCGGGAAAAAACATTCAGTACTTC CSVPGLAGKNIQYF
. 15 TRBJ2-7 . TRBV5-4 TGTGCCAGCAGCTTGAGACTAGGTTCGTCCGGCGAGCAGTACTTC CASSLRLGSSGEQYF
TRBD1 15 TRBJ2-7 few TRBV10-3 TGTGCCATCAGTGATCCGACAGGGGGCCTCTACGAGCAGTACTTC CAISDPTGGLYEQYF
TRBD1 13 TRBJ1-2 . TRBV6-5 TGTGCCAGCAGAAGGGGACAGGACTATGGCTACACCTTC CASRRGQDYGYTF
. 16 TRBJ2-7 . TRBV30 TGTGCCTGGAGTGTATTGCGCCCGCCGCGGGCCTACGAGCAGTACTTC CAWSVLRPPRAYEQYF
TRBD2 17 TRBJ2-2 . TRBV28 TGTGCCAGCAGCCGGATGGGACTAGCGGTGAACACCGGGGAGCTGTTTTTT CASSRMGLAVNTGELFF
. 15 TRBJ1-2 . TRBV5-1 TGCGCCAGCAGCCCTGCCTCGGACACCCACTATGGCTACACCTTC CASSPASDTHYGYTF
. 13 TRBJ1-4 . TRBV27 TGTGCCAGCAGTTTATCGCGCGGTGAAAAACTGTTTTTT CASSLSRGEKLFF
TRBD2 14 TRBJ2-5 few TRBV2 TGTGCCAGCTGCACCGGGACTAGCACCCAGACCCAGTACTTC CASCTGTSTQTQYF
TRBD2 17 TRBJ2-3 . TRBV19 TGTGCCACCAGATCCCCCACTAGCGGGAGGGCCAGGGATACGCAGTATTTT CATRSPTSGRARDTQYF
. 15 TRBJ1-6 . TRBV7-8 TGTGCCAGCAGCTTAGGGCGGGGCCCTAATTCACCCCTCCACTTT CASSLGRGPNSPLHF
TRBD1 16 TRBJ2-7 . TRBV11-1 TGTGCCAGCAGCTCCCTGGGACAGGGGCCCCTCTACGAGCAGTACTTC CASSSLGQGPLYEQYF
TRBD1 15 TRBJ2-5 . TRBV7-9 TGTGCCAGCAGCTTAGAGGACAGGGGTGTGGAGACCCAGTACTTC CASSLEDRGVETQYF
. 15 TRBJ2-5 . TRBV30 TGTGCCTGGAGTCCCCTCGAGCTGGAGGAGGAGACCCAGTACTTC CAWSPLELEEETQYF
TRBD1 13 TRBJ1-6 . TRBV6-5 TGTGCCAGCAAGGACAGGGGAACAGGTCCCCTCCACTTT CASKDRGTGPLHF
. 14 TRBJ1-5 . TRBV19 TGTGCCAGTATGGGGGCCTATAGCAATCAGCCCCAGCATTTT CASMGAYSNQPQHF
. 11 TRBJ2-3 . TRBV10-3 TGTGCCATCAGTGAACTAAGTGTGCAGTATTTT CAISELSVQYF
. 14 TRBJ2-1 . TRBV25-1 TGTGCCAGCACCAGAACCGGACTTTACAATGAGCAGTTCTTC CASTRTGLYNEQFF
. 16 TRBJ2-5 . TRBV18 TGTGCCAGCTCACCACCGGGAAGGGGTTACCAGGGGACCCAGTACTTC CASSPPGRGYQGTQYF
TRBD1 14 TRBJ2-1 . TRBV7-9 TGTGCCAGCAGCTCGCCCGGGACAGTTTTGGAGCAGTTCTTC CASSSPGTVLEQFF
. 15 TRBJ1-1 . TRBV7-2 TGTGCCAGCAGCTTACTTCAGGGTACGAACACTGAAGCTTTCTTT CASSLLQGTNTEAFF
. 12 TRBJ1-5 . TRBV12-3/TRBV12-4 TGTGCCAGCAGGGCCCGGACAGAGCCCCAGCATTTT CASRARTEPQHF
TRBD1 15 TRBJ1-2 . TRBV24-1 TGTGCCACCAGTGAACCCGGACAGGGGGTCTATGGCTACACCTTC CATSEPGQGVYGYTF
TRBD2 13 TRBJ2-7 . TRBV27 TGTGCCAGCAGTTCGGGACTAGCGGGGGAGCAGTACTTC CASSSGLAGEQYF
. 15 TRBJ2-7 . TRBV6-5 TGTGCCAGCAGTTACTCTTTTCTAGCGTCCTTCGAGCAGTACTTC CASSYSFLASFEQYF
. 14 TRBJ1-1 once TRBV19 TGTGCCAGTAAAACGACAGGCACGAACACTGAAGCTTTCTTT CASKTTGTNTEAFF
. 15 TRBJ1-2 . TRBV11-2 TGTGCCAGCAGCTCCGCGACGGGAGGGGACTATGGCTACACCTTC CASSSATGGDYGYTF
TRBD2 14 TRBJ2-3 . TRBV7-9 TGTGCCAGCAGTTTAGCGGGACAATCAGATACGCAGTATTTT CASSLAGQSDTQYF
TRBD2 15 TRBJ2-5 . TRBV14 TGTGCCAGCAGCCCAACCGGAGCGGGATGGGAGACCCAGTACTTC CASSPTGAGWETQYF
. 13 TRBJ1-1 . TRBV7-9 TGTGCCAGCAGCTTTCAGGGAATCGCTGAAGCTTTCTTT CASSFQGIAEAFF
. 14 TRBJ1-1 . TRBV7-3 TGTGCCAGCAGCCCTGGGGGGGCGAACACTGAAGCTTTCTTT CASSPGGANTEAFF
. 18 TRBJ1-5 few TRBV28 TGTGCCAGCAGTTTCGCAGGAGGGATAAGGATGGGCAATCAGCCCCAGCATTTT CASSFAGGIRMGNQPQHF
. 14 TRBJ1-6 . TRBV28 TGTGCCAGCAGTTTATCCCCAGGGTCGCCACCCCTCCACTTT CASSLSPGSPPLHF
. 14 TRBJ1-5 once TRBV19 TGTGCCAGTAGTATAGGGACACGAAATCAGCCCCAGCATTTT CASSIGTRNQPQHF
. 15 TRBJ1-5 . TRBV28 TGTGCCAGCAGTTTGCCGAGAGGGAGCAATCAGCCCCAGCATTTT CASSLPRGSNQPQHF
. 13 TRBJ2-1 . TRBV7-2 TGTGCCAGCCGGAGCTTCGTCCTCAATGAGCAGTTCTTC CASRSFVLNEQFF
. 13 TRBJ2-5 . TRBV11-2 TGTGCCAGCAGCTTATCAGGGGAGGGGACCCAGTACTTC CASSLSGEGTQYF
TRBD2 12 TRBJ2-7 . TRBV3-1/TRBV3-2 TGTGCCAGCAGCCGTTCTTCGGGAGGGTCGTACTTC CASSRSSGGSYF
. 16 TRBJ1-2 few TRBV7-8 TGTGCCAGCAGCCGAGGCGGGACCGAGGCTAACTATGGCTACACCTTC CASSRGGTEANYGYTF
. 13 TRBJ2-4 . TRBV7-9 TGTGCCAGCAGCTTAGGCCCGGGGGACATTCAGTACTTC CASSLGPGDIQYF
. 16 TRBJ2-6 few TRBV5-6 TGTGCCAGCAGAGCCCCCCAGGGCTCTGGGGCCAACGTCCTGACTTTC CASRAPQGSGANVLTF
. 13 TRBJ1-1 . TRBV12-3/TRBV12-4 TGTGCCAGCAGTTTCCTGGCGGGTACTGAAGCTTTCTTT CASSFLAGTEAFF
. 13 TRBJ1-1 . TRBV12-3/TRBV12-4 TGTGCCAGCAGTTCGACAGTGAACACTGAAGCTTTCTTT CASSSTVNTEAFF
. 15 TRBJ2-5 . TRBV15 TGTGCCACCAGCAGAAATAGGGGGGGCGCGGAGACCCAGTACTTC CATSRNRGGAETQYF
. 13 TRBJ1-4 . TRBV27 TGTGCCAGCAGTTTGGGGCGGGGTGAAAAACTGTTTTTT CASSLGRGEKLFF
TRBD2 16 TRBJ2-3 . TRBV28 TGTGCCAGCAGTTTTGGTAGCGGGAGATGGACAGATACGCAGTATTTT CASSFGSGRWTDTQYF
. 16 TRBJ2-5 . TRBV2 TGTGCCAGCAGTGAAGCCTCCTTGTCAGGAACGGAGACCCAGTACTTC CASSEASLSGTETQYF
. 12 TRBJ2-6 . TRBV28 TGTGCCAGCAGGGACTCCAAGGGCGTCCTGACTTTC CASRDSKGVLTF
. 13 TRBJ2-7 . TRBV11-3 TGTGCCAGCAGCTCCACTAACGCCCACGAGCAGTACTTC CASSSTNAHEQYF
TRBD1 14 TRBJ2-3 . TRBV7-6 TGTGCCAGCAGCTCGGGGACAGGCACAGATACGCAGTATTTT CASSSGTGTDTQYF
. 16 TRBJ1-5 . TRBV28 TGTGCCAGCAGTTTATCACAGGCGGTATCCTTTCAGCCCCAGCATTTT CASSLSQAVSFQPQHF
TRBD1 13 TRBJ1-2 . TRBV28 TGTGCCAGCTCAACAGGGGGCCCGTATGGCTACACCTTC CASSTGGPYGYTF
TRBD1 13 TRBJ1-2 . TRBV18 TGTGCCAGCTCACCGGGGACAGGGGGAGGCTACACCTTC CASSPGTGGGYTF
TRBD2 14 TRBJ2-3 many TRBV19 TGTGCCAGTTGCCAGCGGGAAGGCACAGATACGCAGTATTTT CASCQREGTDTQYF
TRBD2 16 TRBJ2-1 . TRBV5-4 TGTGCCAGCAGCTGGGGGGGGACTAGCGTCTTGAATGAGCAGTTCTTC CASSWGGTSVLNEQFF